This T cell receptor beta chain was captured in a study of CXCR3-negative and CXCR3-positive naive CD8 T cells. Study-wide background: A total of around 140 million TRB reads was generated, with about 1.5 +/- 0.3 million per library. Findings of the study overall: Sequencing showed both naive subsets with comparably high diversity, and memory CD8+ cells much lower. Greater hydrophobicity was found in TRB CDR3s of CXCR3-positive naive cells than of CXCR3-negative naive cells.

By phenotype, naive CD8+ T cells were CD45RO-CCR7+CD27+CD95-. TRB cDNA libraries were made by UMI-labeled 5' RACE. TCRdb re-called the 5' RACE reads, yielding one record per CDR3 amino acid sequence without DNA. The table for this sample gives about 86,000 distinct CDR3 sequences. A note on this clonotype: Its antigen is undetermined.

This TCR came from a human donor in good health. Some clones in this sample may be carry-over from other donors' samples. Sequences were obtained from naive CXCR3+ CD8+ T cells from blood. Subset meaning: CD45RO-CCR7+CD27+CD95- naive CD8+ T cells expressing CXCR3 (TNR3+).

CDR3 in amino acids: CASSSGGPYNEQFF. The V and J genes are TRBV12-3 or TRBV12-4 and TRBJ2-1; the D gene TCRdb calls, TRBD1, cannot be checked with no DNA. The CDR3 is 14 amino acids.